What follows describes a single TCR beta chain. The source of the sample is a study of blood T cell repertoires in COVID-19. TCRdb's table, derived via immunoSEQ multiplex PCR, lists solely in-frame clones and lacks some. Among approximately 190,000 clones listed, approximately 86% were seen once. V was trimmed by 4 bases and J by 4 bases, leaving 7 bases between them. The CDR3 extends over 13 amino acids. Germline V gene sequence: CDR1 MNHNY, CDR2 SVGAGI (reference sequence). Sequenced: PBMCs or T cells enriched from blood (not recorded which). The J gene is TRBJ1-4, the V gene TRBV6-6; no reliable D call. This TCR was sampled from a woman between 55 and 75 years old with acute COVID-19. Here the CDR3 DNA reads TGTGCCAGCAGTTTACAGATTAATGAAAAACTGTTTTTT. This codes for CASSLQINEKLFF.